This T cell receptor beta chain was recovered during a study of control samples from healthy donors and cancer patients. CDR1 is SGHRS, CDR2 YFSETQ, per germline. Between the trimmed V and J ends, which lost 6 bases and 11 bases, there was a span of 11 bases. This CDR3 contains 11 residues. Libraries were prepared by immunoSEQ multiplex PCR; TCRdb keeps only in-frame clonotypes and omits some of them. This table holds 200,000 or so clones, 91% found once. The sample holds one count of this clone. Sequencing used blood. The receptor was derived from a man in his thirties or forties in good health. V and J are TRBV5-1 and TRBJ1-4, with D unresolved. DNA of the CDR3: TGCGCCAGCACCGTTAACGGGAAACTGTTTTTT. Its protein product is CASTVNGKLFF.